This TCR beta chain was sequenced in a study of cytomegalovirus exposure and HLA in healthy donors. PCR primers comprised 60 Vbeta and 13 Jbeta primers. Sequencing was performed with immunoSEQ multiplex PCR; in TCRdb, only in-frame clones are kept and a portion is missing. The table shows around 90,000 clones, with 62% occurring only once. CDR3 length equals 13 residues. The V gene lost 5 bases and the J gene lost 5 bases, with 13 bases spanning the gap. From germline, CDR1 is ENHRY and CDR2 SYGVKD. This chain uses TRBV10-3 with TRBJ2-7; TRBD2 is a possible D gene (6 bases). The sequenced sample was PBMCs. This sequence was found in a woman aged 25 to 45 in good health and CMV-seropositive. The CDR3 here is CAISSGGIDEQYF. CDR3 nucleotide sequence: TGTGCCATCAGTAGCGGAGGGATCGACGAGCAGTACTTC.